Listed below are T cell receptor beta chains from one sample, sequenced in a study of CD8+ T cells in alopecia areata. TCRdb keeps only in-frame clones here, not all; method: immunoSEQ multiplex PCR. This table holds about 140,000 clones, 50% to 60% found once. Material for sequencing was CD4+ T cells sorted from blood. Source of these receptors: a human donor in good health. Both conserved end residues are part of each CDR3. Fields, in order: clone size, J gene, V gene, D gene, CDR3 DNA, CDR3 protein. The D gene is left open where the match is weak. Clone size appears in some rows only: once, few, many, or a class for an expanded clone.

- TRBJ2-3 TRBV29-1 - TGCAGCGTCGACGGTTTTTCAGATACGCAGTATTTT CSVDGFSDTQYF
- TRBJ2-1 TRBV29-1 TRBD1 TGCAGCTCTGAGACAGGGCGCCACAATGAGCAGTTCTTC CSSETGRHNEQFF
few TRBJ2-4 TRBV15 - TGTGCCACCAGCAGAGATTCGCCCATTCAGTACTTC CATSRDSPIQYF
few TRBJ2-7 TRBV6-1 - TGTGCCAGCAGTGCTCACACCAACGAGCAGTACTTC CASSAHTNEQYF
- TRBJ1-2 TRBV29-1 TRBD1 TGCAGCGTGACAGGGGGCGTCGGCTATGGCTACACCTTC CSVTGGVGYGYTF
- TRBJ1-5 TRBV18 - TGTGCCAGCTCACCAATGGGGGATCAGCCCCAGCATTTT CASSPMGDQPQHF
- TRBJ1-5 TRBV5-4 - TGTGCCAGCAGCCGGGGGACCGATAGCAATCAGCCCCAGCATTTT CASSRGTDSNQPQHF
- TRBJ2-4 TRBV7-6 - TGTGCCAGCAGCTTATCTCTAGCCAAAAACATTCAGTACTTC CASSLSLAKNIQYF
few TRBJ2-3 TRBV27 - TGTGCCAGCAGTTCCCTAGCAGATACGCAGTATTTT CASSSLADTQYF
medium-sized TRBJ2-1 TRBV6-1 - TGTGCCAGCAGTGAATTCAGCGGACCCTCCTACAATGAGCAGTTCTTC CASSEFSGPSYNEQFF
- TRBJ1-5 TRBV11-2 - TGTGCCAGCAGCTACCCGGGGGGGCAGGGGAATCAGCCCCAGCATTTT CASSYPGGQGNQPQHF
few TRBJ2-7 TRBV29-1 - TGCAGCGTTGGGCAGGGGGGTTCCTACGAGCAGTACTTC CSVGQGGSYEQYF
- TRBJ2-3 TRBV5-4 - TGTGCCAGCAGCTTGCCGGGACCAGATACGCAGTATTTT CASSLPGPDTQYF
- TRBJ1-1 TRBV30 - TGTGCCTGGAGGGCCCAGGCTAACACTGAAGCTTTCTTT CAWRAQANTEAFF
- TRBJ2-5 TRBV5-1 - TGCGCCAGCAGCTTGGTTGACAGGCGAGAGACCCAGTACTTC CASSLVDRRETQYF
- TRBJ1-2 TRBV4-1 - TGCGCCAGCAGCCAATGGGTCGGCAGTGACTACACCTTC CASSQWVGSDYTF
- TRBJ2-3 TRBV18 - TGTGCCAGCTCCCCACCATCCCGACAGGCTCGAGGAGATACGCAGTATTTT CASSPPSRQARGDTQYF
once TRBJ2-3 TRBV5-1 TRBD2 TGCGCCAGCAGCTTATCAGCGGGAGTGGCAGATACGCAGTATTTT CASSLSAGVADTQYF
- TRBJ2-1 TRBV29-1 - TGCAGCGTTGGTTTGGCACCAGGGGCAAATGAGCAGTTCTTC CSVGLAPGANEQFF
- TRBJ2-7 TRBV29-1 TRBD2 TGCAGCGCCGTTAGCGGGCCCTACGAGCAGTACTTC CSAVSGPYEQYF
once TRBJ2-2 TRBV7-6 TRBD2 TGTGCCAGCAGCTCGGGACTAAATCGAGTCACCGGGGAGCTGTTTTTT CASSSGLNRVTGELFF
medium-sized TRBJ1-5 TRBV14 - TGTGCCAGCAGCCTCAGGGGTCAGGGGAGCAATCAGCCCCAGCATTTT CASSLRGQGSNQPQHF
- TRBJ2-7 TRBV29-1 - TGCAGCGTTGAATCTGGGGCCGAGCAGTACTTC CSVESGAEQYF
- TRBJ1-2 TRBV10-3 TRBD1 TGTGCCATCAGCCGGGACAGCCTCTATGGCTACACCTTC CAISRDSLYGYTF
few TRBJ2-7 TRBV29-1 TRBD1 TGCAGCGTTGGGACAGGGAACTACGAGCAGTACTTC CSVGTGNYEQYF
- TRBJ2-7 TRBV5-1 - TGCGCCAGCAGCGTTATCACGAGCTCCTACGAGCAGTACTTC CASSVITSSYEQYF
few TRBJ1-5 TRBV6-1 TRBD1 TGTGCCAGCAGTGACCTTATTCCCCGACAAGGGGGCGCAGGCAATCAGCCCCAGCATTTT CASSDLIPRQGGAGNQPQHF
- TRBJ2-3 TRBV15 - TGTGCCACCTCGTGGAGCGGCTCCACAGATACGCAGTATTTT CATSWSGSTDTQYF
- TRBJ2-2 TRBV29-1 TRBD1 TGCAGCTTCGGGACAGGGTTCACCGGGGAGCTGTTTTTT CSFGTGFTGELFF
few TRBJ1-1 TRBV7-2 TRBD1 TGTGCCAGCATTCCTGACAGGGGTTACACTGAAGCTTTCTTT CASIPDRGYTEAFF
few TRBJ2-5 TRBV29-1 TRBD1 TGCAGCGTTGGTAGGGGGCGAGAGACCCAGTACTTC CSVGRGRETQYF
- TRBJ1-5 TRBV30 - TGTGCCTGGAGTGTCGCCTTTCAGCCCCAGCATTTT CAWSVAFQPQHF
few TRBJ2-7 TRBV5-4 - TGTGCCAGCAGCTTGGGCCCGGGGCGTCCTAACGAGCAGTACTTC CASSLGPGRPNEQYF
- TRBJ1-2 TRBV11-2 - TGTGCCAGCAGTCCCACGGGGAACTATGGCTACACCTTC CASSPTGNYGYTF
- TRBJ2-7 TRBV9 - TGTGCCAGCAGCGTAGCTCCAGGACCTTCCTACGAGCAGTACTTC CASSVAPGPSYEQYF
- TRBJ2-2 TRBV28 - TGTGCCAGCAGTTTTCAGTTGTATAACACCGGGGAGCTGTTTTTT CASSFQLYNTGELFF
- TRBJ1-2 TRBV29-1 - TGCAGCGTTACAGGAGGGGACGGCTACACCTTC CSVTGGDGYTF
- TRBJ1-4 TRBV20-1 - TGCAGTGCTAGACGTGAAAAACTGTTTTTT CSARREKLFF
once TRBJ2-1 TRBV10-1 - TGCGCCAGCAGGGCTGGACAGTACAATGAGCAGTTCTTC CASRAGQYNEQFF
few TRBJ1-4 TRBV29-1 - TGCAGCGTTGAGGACAGCCCTAATGAAAAACTGTTTTTT CSVEDSPNEKLFF
once TRBJ2-3 TRBV7-2 TRBD2 TGTGCCAGCAGCTTAGGACTAGCAGAGGCAGATACGCAGTATTTT CASSLGLAEADTQYF
- TRBJ2-5 TRBV6-5 - TGTGCCAGCAGTAGATGGGGTGTTCAAGAGACCCAGTACTTC CASSRWGVQETQYF
- TRBJ2-7 TRBV18 TRBD2 TGTGCCAGCTCACCAATGGGGCGAGCGGGAAGGAGCTCCTACGAGCAGTACTTC CASSPMGRAGRSSYEQYF